Each of the 2 T cell receptor beta chains below was sequenced from the same sample in a study of neurological immune-mediated disorders. TCRdb reprocessed the 5' RACE reads via MiXCR and lists one record per CDR3 protein. The sample holds tens of thousands of distinct CDR3 sequences, 1.5% to 2% seen once. The sequencing sample was made of PBMCs. Receptors were obtained from a middle-aged woman with multiple sclerosis.

This clonotype showed up many times. The V call is TRBV9, the J call TRBJ2-7; D uncertain. The V gene's germline CDR1 is SGDLS and CDR2 YYNGEE. V dropped 4 bases and J dropped 4 bases, with 9 bases sitting between them. CDR3 size: 12 residues. The CDR3 DNA is TGTGCCAGCAGCTTGGACGGATACGAGCAGTACTTC. Its protein is CASSLDGYEQYF.

This clonotype was seen many times. This chain joins TRBV6-6 and TRBJ1-5; TRBD1 might be the D (5 bases). The CDR3 consists of 14 residues. V dropped 2 bases and J dropped 3 bases, with 8 bases sitting between them. In germline, CDR1 is MNHNY, CDR2 SVGAGI (reference sequence). As DNA, the CDR3 is TGTGCCAGCAGTTACCTGGACAACAATCAGCCCCAGCATTTT. This encodes CASSYLDNNQPQHF.